This passage covers 21 T cell receptor beta chains from one sample sequenced in a study of Graves' ophthalmopathy and Graves' hyperthyroidism. The authors amplified TCR beta CDR3 regions from RNA transcripts. After a first-round RT-PCR with HTBI primers, a second-round multiplex PCR was run. MiXCR, run by TCRdb on the multiplex PCR reads, gives a single entry per CDR3 protein. The table has a few hundred thousand distinct CDR3 sequences, about a sixth seen once. The sample consisted of peripheral blood. The receptors derive from an adult woman with stable Graves' hyperthyroidism.

This chain joins TRBV18 and TRBJ2-6; D may be TRBD1 (5 bases). CDR1 is KGHSH, CDR2 LQKENI, per germline. Between the trimmed V and J ends, which lost 6 bases and 0 bases, there was a span of 6 bases. This CDR3 has 14 amino acids. The CDR3 bases are TGTGCCAGCTCTGACAGCTCTGGGGCCAACGTCCTGACTTTC. This translates into CASSDSSGANVLTF.

The table lists this clonotype with a few counts. This chain uses TRBV3-1 with TRBJ2-7; D is undetermined. Germline values: CDR1 LGHDT, CDR2 YNNKEL (reference sequence). This CDR3 spans 12 amino acids. V was shortened by 3 bases and J by 2 bases, with 5 bases between the two germline ends. CDR3 in amino acids: CASSHWTYEQYF. For the CDR3, the DNA is TGTGCCAGCAGCCACTGGACCTACGAGCAGTACTTC.

This clonotype was recorded many times. The chain uses TRBV10-3 and TRBJ2-5; 11 bases map to TRBD2. The germline V gene encodes CDR1 ENHRY and CDR2 SYGVKD. V lost 4 bases to trimming and J lost 3 bases; unmatched junction nucleotides: 4. This CDR3 contains 15 residues. In DNA, the CDR3 is TGTGCCATCAGTGGGGGGACTAGCGGAGAAGAGACCCAGTACTTC. Translation gives CAISGGTSGEETQYF.

V gene TRBV24-1 combines with J gene TRBJ2-7; 15 bases are shared with TRBD2. J was trimmed by 6 bases and V by 2 bases; bases with no gene match: 7. Germline lookup yields CDR1 KGHDR and CDR2 SFDVKD. CDR3 size: 17 residues. The chain's CDR3 is CATSDSGLAGGPGEQYF. CDR3 DNA sequence: TGTGCCACCAGTGATTCAGGACTAGCGGGAGGGCCGGGCGAGCAGTACTTC.

This clonotype has ten or more counts. This chain joins TRBV7-2 and TRBJ2-7, with 7 bases that match TRBD2. The V gene end was trimmed by 4 bases and the J gene end by 3 bases; junction bases not matched to a gene: 9. This CDR3 has 15 residues. Germline V lookup: CDR1 SGHTA, CDR2 FQGNSA. This CDR3 is CASSSGTSAYYEQYF. The CDR3 bases are TGTGCCAGCAGCTCGGGCACTAGCGCTTACTACGAGCAGTACTTC.

This clonotype was recorded many times. V is TRBV20-1 and J is TRBJ2-5; 16 bases agree with TRBD2. The CDR3 is 16 residues long. Germline CDR1 and CDR2: DFQATT and SNEGSKA (reference sequence). V gave up 3 bases and J gave up 4 bases; unmatched junction bases: 5. CDR3 in DNA: TGCAGTGCTAGGGGACTAGCGGGAGGGCTGGTAGAGACCCAGTACTTC. It yields the protein CSARGLAGGLVETQYF.

This clonotype showed up many times. The CDR3 here is CASSGRQDNQPQHF. As DNA, the CDR3 is TGTGCCAGCAGTGGCCGACAGGACAATCAGCCCCAGCATTTT. The V call is TRBV6-1, the J call TRBJ1-5; D perhaps matches TRBD1 (6 bases). Trimming left V 4 bases short and J 3 bases short, with 10 bases between. Germline lookup yields CDR1 MNHNS and CDR2 SASEGT. The CDR3 has 14 amino acids.

V and J are TRBV5-1 and TRBJ1-1; D gene ambiguous. The CDR3 length is 13 residues. V lost 4 bases to trimming and J lost 5 bases, with 12 bases between them. The V gene's germline CDR1 is SGHRS and CDR2 YFSETQ. The DNA of the CDR3 is TGCGCCAGCAGCCCGTTTCGGCGGACTGAAGCTTTCTTT. This sequence encodes CASSPFRRTEAFF.

V gene TRBV5-1 combines with J gene TRBJ2-7; D is perhaps TRBD1 (6 bases). Germline V CDR1 and CDR2: SGHRS, YFSETQ. The length of the CDR3 is 13 residues. Trimming took off 5 bases at V and 4 bases at J, with 13 bases between the two ends. As DNA, the CDR3 is TGCGCCAGCAGTGAAGGAGACAGGTACGAGCAGTACTTC. Translated, it gives CASSEGDRYEQYF.

At least ten counts were recorded for this clonotype. This chain uses TRBV28 with TRBJ1-2; TRBD1 matches 7 bases. Germline values: CDR1 MDHEN, CDR2 SYDVKM. Trimming took 1 base from V and 5 from J; bases not matched to a gene: 4. This CDR3 is built from 14 residues. The CDR3 region has the DNA TGTGCCAGCAGTTTATCGGGACAGCAGTATGGCTACACCTTC. Amino acids: CASSLSGQQYGYTF.

This clonotype was detected ten times or more. This sequence joins TRBV6-2 or TRBV6-3 and TRBJ2-7, with D unclear. CDR3 length: 13 amino acids. The V gene lost 2 bases and the J gene lost 3 bases, with 8 bases spanning the gap. Germline CDR1 MNHEY, CDR2 SVGEGT. CDR3 in DNA: TGTGCCAGCAGTTACGATCGACTCTACGAGCAGTACTTC. This encodes CASSYDRLYEQYF.

This clonotype was detected ten times or more. The rearrangement joins TRBV12-3 or TRBV12-4 to TRBJ2-6; perhaps TRBD1 as D (7 bases). Trimming stripped 8 bases from V and 0 bases from J, with 17 bases between. This CDR3 spans 17 amino acids. Written as DNA, the CDR3 is TGTGCCAGCGACTCCCAGGGGGGTGGCTCTGGGGCCAACGTCCTGACTTTC. Its translation is CASDSQGGGSGANVLTF.

This clonotype was counted ten times or more. This sequence joins TRBV6-2 or TRBV6-3 and TRBJ2-7, with 8 bases aligning to TRBD2. Per germline, CDR1 MNHEY and CDR2 SVGEGT. The CDR3 is made up of 14 amino acids. Germline trimming cut 4 bases from V and 7 bases from J; bases unmatched to any gene: 9. The CDR3 DNA reads as TGTGCCAGCAGTTTAGCGGGAACGTCGATGGAGCAGTACTTC. Its protein is CASSLAGTSMEQYF.

This clonotype was detected only a few times. A single base separates this from a much larger clone, so it may be a read error. The gene calls are TRBV20-1 and TRBJ2-2; TRBD2 agrees at 12 bases. Per germline, CDR1 DFQATT and CDR2 SNEGSKA (reference sequence). CDR3 length: 16 amino acids. The CDR3 spells CSAGPRTSGETGELCF. The DNA of the CDR3 is TGCAGTGCCGGACCCCGGACTAGCGGGGAAACCGGGGAGCTGTGTTTT.

This clonotype was picked up many times. The chain is built from TRBV30 and TRBJ2-2; the match to TRBD2 covers 8 bases. Germline V lookup: CDR1 GTSNPN, CDR2 SVGIG (reference sequence). After removal of 0 bases from V and 4 bases from J, the junction contained 10 bases not matched to a gene. The CDR3 totals 17 residues. The CDR3 sequence is CAWSVRLSGSTTGELFF. DNA for the CDR3: TGTGCCTGGAGTGTGAGGTTGAGCGGGAGTACCACCGGGGAGCTGTTTTTT.

This clonotype came up many times. The chain couples TRBV12-3 or TRBV12-4 to TRBJ1-2; no reliable D call. The CDR3 is 15 residues long. V lost 5 bases, J lost 6 bases, and 19 bases lay in between. The CDR3 DNA sequence: TGTGCCAGCAGTCCGCCCGGGTACCTTGGTGATGGCTACACCTTC. It encodes CASSPPGYLGDGYTF.

This clonotype turned up a few times. The rearrangement uses TRBV3-1 and TRBJ2-7; D unclear. The germline CDR1 and CDR2 sequences are LGHDT and YNNKEL (reference sequence). Trimming took 6 bases from V and 5 from J, leaving 8 bases between them. The CDR3 length is 11 residues. The CDR3 DNA is TGTGCCAGCAGTCAGCTCGACGAGCAGTACTTC. Its protein is CASSQLDEQYF.

This clonotype was detected ten times or more. The genes are TRBV20-1 and TRBJ2-7; maybe TRBD2 (6 bases). V was cut by 3 bases and J by 2 bases, with 14 bases left in between. CDR3 length: 14 residues. The germline V gene encodes CDR1 DFQATT and CDR2 SNEGSKA (reference sequence). CDR3 DNA: TGCAGTGCTAGGAGGAAGGGAGGAACCTACGAGCAGTACTTC. Protein sequence: CSARRKGGTYEQYF.

This clonotype came up many times. This rearrangement joins TRBV27 to TRBJ2-7; either TRBD1 or TRBD2 may supply D (5 bases each). CDR1 and CDR2 from the germline V gene are MNHEY and SMNVEV (reference sequence). Trimming shortened V by 10 bases and J by 4 bases, and 20 bases separated the two germline ends. This CDR3 comprises 14 residues. The CDR3 is CATGSGTRVYEQYF. The DNA of the CDR3 is TGTGCCACGGGCTCCGGGACCAGAGTTTACGAGCAGTACTTC.

The gene calls are TRBV20-1 and TRBJ2-2; 12 positions match TRBD2. CDR3 length equals 14 residues. The ends lost 5 bases at V and 3 bases at J; junction bases unmatched: 1. Looked up from germline, CDR1 is DFQATT and CDR2 is SNEGSKA (reference sequence). The CDR3 loop reads CSARLAGDTGELFF. The CDR3 nucleotides are TGCAGTGCTCGACTAGCGGGAGACACCGGGGAGCTGTTTTTT.

At least ten counts were recorded for this clonotype. This rearrangement joins TRBV6-2 or TRBV6-3 to TRBJ2-2; D is undetermined. With 8 bases removed from V and 6 bases from J, the gap between germline ends came to 28 bases. Germline V lookup: CDR1 MNHEY, CDR2 SVGEGT. This CDR3 spans 18 amino acids. The CDR3 bases are TGTGCCAGCCACGGGCGGTTAGGGTACAGTGCCCGCGCCGGGGAGCTGTTTTTT. Translated: CASHGRLGYSARAGELFF.